Listed below are T cell receptor beta chains from one sample, sequenced in a study of blood T cell repertoires in COVID-19. Assay: immunoSEQ multiplex PCR; the TCRdb copy retains only in-frame clones and omits some. The sample carries some 300,000 clones, about 85% recorded once. Material: peripheral blood. These receptors were obtained from a woman aged 50 to 60 with active or convalescent COVID-19. Both conserved end residues are part of each CDR3. The D gene is left open where the match is weak. Where a row states a size, it is once, few, many or the class of an expanded clone; other rows omit it.

NA	TRBV20-1	TRBJ1-1	NA	TGCAGTGCCGGACGGACAGCAGAAGCTTTCTTT	CSAGRTAEAFF
NA	TRBV5-5	TRBJ1-1	TRBD1	TGTGCCAGCAGCTTGACCGGGACAGGGTGGACTGAAGCTTTCTTT	CASSLTGTGWTEAFF
NA	TRBV5-1	TRBJ2-3	NA	TGCGCCAGCAGCTTGGATGGCGCCCAGGGGACAGATACGCAGTATTTT	CASSLDGAQGTDTQYF
NA	TRBV5-1	TRBJ2-5	TRBD2	TGCGCCCGCAGCTTGGGGGGGGACCCGGTCAGAGAGACCCAGTACTTC	CARSLGGDPVRETQYF
few	TRBV2	TRBJ2-5	NA	TGTGCCAGCATGTTTCTCGGGCAAGAGACCCAGTACTTC	CASMFLGQETQYF
NA	TRBV27	TRBJ1-1	NA	TGTGCCAGCAGTTTATCGAGAAACACTGAAGCTTTCTTT	CASSLSRNTEAFF
NA	TRBV7-3	TRBJ2-1	TRBD2	TGTGCCAGCAGCTCCGTGGGCGGGAGGATCAATGAGCAGTTCTTC	CASSSVGGRINEQFF
NA	TRBV6-5	TRBJ2-3	NA	TGTGCCAGCAGTTCGGCTCGCGGAGATACGCAGTATTTT	CASSSARGDTQYF
once	TRBV19	TRBJ2-1	NA	TGTGCCAGTAGTATAGGAGGGAGTACCTACAATGAGCAGTTCTTC	CASSIGGSTYNEQFF
NA	TRBV30	TRBJ2-3	TRBD2	TGTGCCTGGAGTGGACTAGCGGGTATCACAGATACGCAGTATTTT	CAWSGLAGITDTQYF